Shown below are 27 T cell receptor beta chains from a single sample sequenced in a study of human T cells and chemical hapten exposure. Unfractionated whole blood yielded the extracted total RNA. TCRdb redid the calling of the 5' RACE reads with MiXCR, one entry per CDR3 protein. This table holds some 150,000 distinct CDR3 sequences, about 4% found once. Receptors originate from a female donor in good health.

At least ten counts were recorded for this clonotype. The chain recombines TRBV12-3 or TRBV12-4 with TRBJ1-4; possible D gene TRBD1, 5 bases. V was shortened by 3 bases and J by 8 bases, with 34 bases between the two germline ends. CDR3 length: 21 residues. The DNA of the CDR3 is TGTGCCAGCAGTTTTTCCCAACGATGGGGCAGGGCCGAGGGGTTAAGGGAAAAACTGTTTTTT. Its translation is CASSFSQRWGRAEGLREKLFF.

This clonotype appeared many times. The gene calls are TRBV20-1 and TRBJ2-1; 12 bases are a match to TRBD1. The CDR3 extends over 16 amino acids. Germline-derived CDR1 and CDR2 are DFQATT and SNEGSKA (reference sequence). J was trimmed by 2 bases and V by 3 bases; bases with no gene match: 5. This chain's CDR3 is CSASSGTGGTYNEQFF. The DNA for the CDR3 is TGCAGTGCTAGTTCCGGGACAGGGGGCACCTACAATGAGCAGTTCTTC.

CDR3 loop: CASSLTSPSTDTQYF. In nucleotides, the CDR3 is TGCGCCAGCAGCCTGACTAGCCCTAGCACAGATACGCAGTATTTT. V usage is TRBV5-1 and J usage is TRBJ2-3; the match to TRBD2 covers 7 bases. Germline CDR1 reads SGHRS; CDR2 reads YFSETQ. The CDR3 is made up of 15 amino acids. The trim removed 4 bases at V and 0 bases at J, leaving 5 bases unmatched.

At least ten counts were recorded for this clonotype. This sequence joins TRBV28 and TRBJ2-7, with D possibly being TRBD2 (5 bases). Germline CDR1 MDHEN, CDR2 SYDVKM. This CDR3 comprises 12 residues. V gave up 5 bases and J gave up 7 bases, with 12 bases separating them. The CDR3: CASSRTGWEQYF. Here the CDR3 DNA reads TGTGCCAGCAGTCGGACGGGGTGGGAGCAGTACTTC.

This clonotype was seen at least ten times. The chain is built from TRBV7-2 and TRBJ1-2; TRBD1 might be the D (6 bases). V lost 8 bases to trimming and J lost 1 base, with 20 bases between them. The CDR3 spans 16 residues. Germline loops: CDR1 SGHTA, CDR2 FQGNSA. As DNA, the CDR3 is TGTGCCAGCTTCCGTCCTTACAGGGAACTTAACTATGGCTACACCTTC. As protein: CASFRPYRELNYGYTF.

This clonotype has at least ten counts. The J gene is TRBJ1-1, the V gene TRBV27; D unclear. The CDR3 runs 13 residues. CDR1 is MNHEY and CDR2 is SMNVEV in the germline V gene (reference sequence). Trimming removed 6 bases from V and 0 bases from J, with 8 bases in between. Here the CDR3 reads CASSLQMNTEAFF. DNA of the CDR3: TGTGCCAGCAGCCTCCAGATGAACACTGAAGCTTTCTTT.

This clonotype was found a few times. The rearrangement links TRBV7-9 to TRBJ2-7; 12 bases are a match to TRBD2. Germline V gene lookup returns CDR1 SEHNR and CDR2 FQNEAQ (reference sequence). Trimming removed 6 bases from V and 2 bases from J; junction bases left unmatched: 11. This CDR3 has 17 residues. This CDR3 reads CASSSTSTSGGPYEQYF. For the CDR3, the DNA is TGTGCCAGCAGTTCAACGTCGACTAGCGGGGGACCCTACGAGCAGTACTTC.

This clonotype was recorded at least ten times. The chain links TRBV20-1 to TRBJ2-1; 7 bases are shared with TRBD1. V was pared by 6 bases and J by 6 bases, with 11 bases of the junction left unmatched. Germline CDR1 and CDR2: DFQATT and SNEGSKA (reference sequence). The length of the CDR3 is 14 residues. CDR3 in DNA: TGCAGTGCCCCCGACAGGGATCAATTCAATGAGCAGTTCTTC. Amino acid sequence: CSAPDRDQFNEQFF.

The rearrangement joins TRBV29-1 to TRBJ1-1; no reliable D call. Germline values: CDR1 SQVTM, CDR2 ANQGSEA. V was shortened by 1 base and J by 6 bases, with 9 bases between the two germline ends. This CDR3 is built from 12 residues. The CDR3 sequence is CSVEGGSAEAFF. The DNA of the CDR3 is TGCAGCGTTGAAGGGGGTTCAGCTGAAGCTTTCTTT. Full variable domain (rest looked up from reference TRBV29-1 and TRBJ1-1): SAVISQKPSRDICQRGTSLTIQCQVDSQVTMMFWYRQQPGQSLTLIATANQGSEATYESGFVIDKFPISRPNLTFSTLTVSNMSPEDSSIYLCSVEGGSAEAFFGQGTRLTVV.

The sample holds many counts of this clonotype. The V call is TRBV3-1, the J call TRBJ2-2; 12 nucleotides agree with TRBD1. The CDR3 has 17 amino acids. The germline V gene encodes CDR1 LGHDT and CDR2 YNNKEL (reference sequence). J lost 6 bases, V lost 4 bases, and 9 bases had no gene match. The CDR3 nucleotides read TGTGCCAGCAGCCGACGGCTGGGACAGGGGGCGCCCGGGGAGCTGTTTTTT. It translates to CASSRRLGQGAPGELFF.

Many counts were recorded for this clonotype. J is TRBJ1-6 and V is TRBV7-9; the D is unclear. V shed 5 bases and J shed 7 bases, with 15 bases lying between them. The V gene's germline CDR1 is SEHNR and CDR2 FQNEAQ (reference sequence). CDR3 length equals 15 residues. CDR3 region: CASSRDYPGNSPLHF. CDR3 DNA sequence: TGTGCCAGCAGCCGAGACTATCCGGGAAATTCACCCCTCCACTTT.

There are many counts of this clonotype. J is TRBJ1-6 and V is TRBV7-9; TRBD1 is a possible D gene (6 bases). This CDR3 is built from 17 residues. V was shortened by 5 bases and J by 4 bases, with 18 bases between the two germline ends. Germline V gene lookup returns CDR1 SEHNR and CDR2 FQNEAQ (reference sequence). CDR3 nucleotides: TGTGCCAGCAGCGAGCCGCGGGGGGCAGTTTATAATTCACCCCTCCACTTT. It encodes CASSEPRGAVYNSPLHF.

This clonotype was found many times. The V call is TRBV19, the J call TRBJ1-6; D perhaps matches TRBD1 (5 bases). This CDR3 is 13 amino acids long. With 3 bases removed from V and 8 bases from J, the gap between germline ends came to 8 bases. Germline lookup yields CDR1 LNHDA and CDR2 SQIVND (reference sequence). This CDR3 reads CASSIGDHSPLHF. CDR3 DNA sequence: TGTGCCAGTAGTATTGGGGACCATTCACCCCTCCACTTT.

This clonotype was recorded at least ten times. The junction departs from germline at one end; a sequencing error may be responsible. The chain joins TRBV7-7 to TRBJ2-3; D unresolved. Germline CDR1 SSHAT, CDR2 FNYEAQ (reference sequence). This CDR3 has 15 residues. For the CDR3, the DNA is TGTGCTAGCAGCTTAATAGGACGGCCAACGGATACGCAGTATTTT. Encoded protein: CASSLIGRPTDTQYF. Full variable domain (remainder filled in from reference TRBV7-7 and TRBJ2-3): GAGVSQSPRYKVTKRGQDVTLRCDPISSHATLYWYQQALGQGPEFLTYFNYEAQPDKSGLPSDRFSAERPEGSISTLTIQRTEQRDSAMYRCASSLIGRPTDTQYFGPGTRLTVL.

The chain carries TRBV25-1 and TRBJ2-5, with D tentatively TRBD2 (7 bases). The V and J ends lost 1 base and 3 bases respectively, with 12 bases between them. Germline CDR1 reads MGHDK; CDR2 reads SYGVNS. This CDR3 spans 15 amino acids. DNA for the CDR3: TGTGCCAGCAGTGAATGGGGGGGCCAAAAAGAGACCCAGTACTTC. Translation gives CASSEWGGQKETQYF.

This clonotype was counted between two and nine times. The V and J genes are TRBV7-2 and TRBJ2-5; TRBD1 or TRBD2 may be the D gene (5 bases each). Germline assignment: CDR1 SGHTA and CDR2 FQGNSA. CDR3 size: 15 residues. Trimming removed 7 bases at V and 1 base at J, with 16 bases between. CDR3 DNA sequence: TGTGCCAGCACAATCACTTCGGGACGCCAAGAGACCCAGTACTTC. Its translation: CASTITSGRQETQYF.

This clonotype was counted many times. This chain uses TRBV3-1 with TRBJ2-7; D may be TRBD2 (6 bases). V lost 4 bases and J 3 bases, leaving 10 bases between the germline ends. Per germline, CDR1 LGHDT and CDR2 YNNKEL (reference sequence). The CDR3 is made up of 13 amino acids. The CDR3 sequence: CASSPEGYYEQYF. DNA of the CDR3: TGTGCCAGCAGCCCGGAGGGGTACTACGAGCAGTACTTC.

The gene calls are TRBV20-1 and TRBJ2-3; 10 bases fit TRBD2. V was pared by 6 bases and J by 3 bases, with 12 bases of the junction left unmatched. Looked up from germline, CDR1 is DFQATT and CDR2 is SNEGSKA (reference sequence). This CDR3 contains 16 residues. CDR3 region: CSAVKRGGARTDTQYF. The CDR3 DNA reads TGCAGTGCGGTAAAGCGGGGGGGCGCCCGTACAGATACGCAGTATTTT.

This clonotype was observed at least ten times. The rearrangement joins TRBV6-1 to TRBJ1-5; possibly TRBD1 for D (6 bases). The CDR3 covers 16 residues. The V and J ends lost 10 bases and 8 bases respectively, with 27 bases between them. CDR1 is MNHNS and CDR2 is SASEGT in the germline V gene. The CDR3 here is CATRPRGGGLVEPQHF. The DNA of the CDR3 is TGTGCCACCCGACCCCGGGGAGGGGGGCTCGTGGAGCCCCAGCATTTT.

This clonotype was recorded many times. The rearrangement uses TRBV4-2 and TRBJ2-1; D is perhaps TRBD2 (5 bases). CDR3 size: 19 residues. Germline CDR1 LGHNA, CDR2 YNFKEQ. The V end was cut by 0 bases, the J end by 9 bases, with 27 bases between. The CDR3 DNA sequence: TGTGCCAGCAGCCAAGATGTCGATAGCGCTCATCCGTCTTTCTGTGAGCAGTTCTTC. Translating it yields CASSQDVDSAHPSFCEQFF.

This clonotype appeared many times. The chain uses TRBV9 and TRBJ2-5, with no clear D. The CDR3 length is 14 residues. The V and J ends lost 0 bases and 0 bases respectively, with 6 bases between them. In germline, CDR1 is SGDLS, CDR2 YYNGEE. In nucleotides, the CDR3 is TGTGCCAGCAGCGTAGACATAGACCAAGAGACCCAGTACTTC. Amino acids: CASSVDIDQETQYF.

A word on this clonotype: Being one base from a much bigger clone, this may be a read error. This chain joins TRBV27 and TRBJ2-7; D is possibly TRBD1 (6 bases). The germline V gene encodes CDR1 MNHEY and CDR2 SMNVEV (reference sequence). This CDR3 has 14 residues. V lost 6 bases and J lost 5, with 17 bases in between. The CDR3 spells CASRNRDTNDEQYF. The CDR3 DNA reads as TGTGCCAGCAGAAACCGGGACACAAATGACGAGCAGTACTTC.

The table lists this clonotype with many counts. The CDR3 bases are TGTGCCAGCTCACGCGGGGGAACGGCCTCAGATACGCAGTATTTT. Translating it yields CASSRGGTASDTQYF. The chain joins TRBV18 to TRBJ2-3, with 7 nucleotides matching TRBD2. V shed 4 bases and J 4 bases; nucleotides not matched to a gene: 8. Germline V lookup: CDR1 KGHSH, CDR2 LQKENI. This CDR3 is built from 15 residues.

The gene calls are TRBV5-1 and TRBJ2-3, with TRBD2 matching 8 bases. V was pared by 2 bases and J by 2 bases, with 4 bases of the junction left unmatched. The CDR3 has 15 residues. In germline, CDR1 is SGHRS, CDR2 YFSETQ. CDR3 region: CASSLAGADTDTQYF. DNA for the CDR3: TGCGCCAGCAGCTTAGCGGGGGCCGACACAGATACGCAGTATTTT.

At least ten counts were recorded for this clonotype. The rearrangement joins TRBV5-1 to TRBJ1-1; 8 bases agree with TRBD1. The CDR3 extends over 15 amino acids. Germline CDR1 and CDR2: SGHRS and YFSETQ. The junction had 15 bases not matched to a gene; V was cut back by 3 bases and J by 11 bases. Here the CDR3 DNA reads TGCGCCAGCAGCTCGGTCGTTTGGGACAGGACCAGTGCTTTCTTT. Protein: CASSSVVWDRTSAFF.

The V and J genes are TRBV13 and TRBJ2-7, with D uncertain. The CDR3 totals 15 residues. Trimming shortened V by 5 bases and J by 2 bases, and 16 bases separated the two germline ends. Germline V CDR1 and CDR2: PRHDT, FYEKMQ (reference sequence). CDR3 amino acids: CASSPGPPDAYEQYF. The DNA of the CDR3 is TGTGCCAGCAGCCCCGGGCCACCCGATGCCTACGAGCAGTACTTC. Using reference TRBV13 and TRBJ2-7 for the parts outside the CDR3, the full variable domain is AAGVIQSPRHLIKEKRETATLKCYPIPRHDTVYWYQQGPGQDPQFLISFYEKMQSDKGSIPDRFSAQQFSDYHSELNMSSLELGDSALYFCASSPGPPDAYEQYFGPGTRLTVT.

In its sample, this clonotype was seen many times. The chain joins TRBV19 to TRBJ1-2, with D unclear. The V end lost 9 bases, the J end lost 4 bases, and 12 bases lay between the germline ends. Germline-derived CDR1 and CDR2 are LNHDA and SQIVND (reference sequence). There are 12 residues in the CDR3. CDR3 nucleotides: TGTGCCAGCTCAAATAAGGCCTATGGCTACACCTTC. Protein product: CASSNKAYGYTF.